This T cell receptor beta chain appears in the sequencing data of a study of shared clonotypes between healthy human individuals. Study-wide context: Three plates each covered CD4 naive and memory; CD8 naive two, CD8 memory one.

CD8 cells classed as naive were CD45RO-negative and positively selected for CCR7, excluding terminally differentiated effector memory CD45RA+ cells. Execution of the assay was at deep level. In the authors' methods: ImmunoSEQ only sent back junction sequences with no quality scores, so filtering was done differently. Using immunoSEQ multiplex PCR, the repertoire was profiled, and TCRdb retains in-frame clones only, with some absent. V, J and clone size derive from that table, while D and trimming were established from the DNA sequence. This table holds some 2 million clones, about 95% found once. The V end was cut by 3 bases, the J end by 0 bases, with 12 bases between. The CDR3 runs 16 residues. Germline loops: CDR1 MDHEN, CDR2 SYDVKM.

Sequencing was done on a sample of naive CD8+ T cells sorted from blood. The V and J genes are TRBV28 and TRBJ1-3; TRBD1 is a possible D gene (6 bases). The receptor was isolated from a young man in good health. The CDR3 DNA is TGTGCCAGCAGTTTGGACAGTCTAAGCTCTGGAAACACCATATATTTT. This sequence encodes CASSLDSLSSGNTIYF.